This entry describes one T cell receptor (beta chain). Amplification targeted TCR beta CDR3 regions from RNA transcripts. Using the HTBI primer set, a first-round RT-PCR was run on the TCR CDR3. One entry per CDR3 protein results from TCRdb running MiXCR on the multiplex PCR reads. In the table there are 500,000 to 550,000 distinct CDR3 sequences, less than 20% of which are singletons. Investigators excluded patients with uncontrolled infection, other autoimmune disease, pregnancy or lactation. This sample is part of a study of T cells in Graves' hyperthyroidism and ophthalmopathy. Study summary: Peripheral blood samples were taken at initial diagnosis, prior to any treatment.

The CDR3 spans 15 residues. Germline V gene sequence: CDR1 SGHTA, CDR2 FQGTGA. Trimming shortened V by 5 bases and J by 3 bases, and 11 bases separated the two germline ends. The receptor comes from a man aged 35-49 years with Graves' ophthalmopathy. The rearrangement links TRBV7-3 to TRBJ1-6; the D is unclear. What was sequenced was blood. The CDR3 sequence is CASSKNSDYNSPLHF. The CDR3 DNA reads TGTGCCAGCAGCAAGAATTCGGACTATAATTCACCCCTCCACTTT.